The T cell receptor beta chain under discussion was sequenced for a study of blood T cells in healthy people across ages. CDR1 is MNHNY, CDR2 SVGAGI, per germline (reference sequence). Trimming removed 7 bases from V and 8 bases from J, with 17 bases in between. The CDR3 sequence is 13 residues long. Combining a sample-barcoded 5' primer with a J-beta primer mix, a second PCR ran for 7 to 11 cycles. TCRdb ran MiXCR on the 5' RACE reads and lists one entry per CDR3 protein. The sample yields 600,000 to 1,000,000 distinct CDR3 sequences, roughly 25% seen once. These data were also filed under a second study, of T cells of mothers and their children.

This chain links TRBV6-6 with TRBJ1-2; D not resolved. Sequenced sample: blood. This sequence originates from a boy younger than 18 in good health. For the CDR3, the DNA is TGTGCCAGCACCTTCAACGTCGGGTGGGGCTACACCTTC. Protein product: CASTFNVGWGYTF.